This TCR beta chain was retrieved from a study of T cell changes during pregnancy in multiple sclerosis (dated by TCRdb to about 2019). Context from the whole study: The study examined how the T cell repertoire changed over the course of pregnancy in women with multiple sclerosis.

Libraries were constructed by the immunoSEQ multiplex PCR assay. Not all clones reach the TCRdb copy of this immuneACCESS table, which keeps in-frame sequences only. Checked studies attribute under half of the gap to unresolved V genes and leave the rest unexplained. Across this sample there are 90,000 to 95,000 clones, with approximately 90% seen only once. The ten largest clones take up approximately 0.9% of the sample. As to this clone: No antigen is known for it. No qualities accompany the bases; no much larger clone lies one base away.

Looking up the germline V gene (reference sequence) yields CDR1 LNHDA and CDR2 SQIVND. Including cysteine and phenylalanine, the CDR3 has 16 amino acids. Of all the DNA, just the CDR3 is kept, 48 bases in frame from base 1. Trimming costs V 5 bases and J 2 bases, and their ends lie 18 bases apart. Recombination linked TRBV19 to TRBJ1-2; the D gene is perhaps TRBD1, from 5 matching bases. Material: peripheral blood, obtained before pregnancy. This sequence was found in a female donor with multiple sclerosis, enrolled in a pregnancy study. The nucleotide sequence is TGTGCCAGTAGTGAAAGACGGACAAGCCGAAACTATGGCTACACCTTC. This gives the protein CASSERRTSRNYGYTF.